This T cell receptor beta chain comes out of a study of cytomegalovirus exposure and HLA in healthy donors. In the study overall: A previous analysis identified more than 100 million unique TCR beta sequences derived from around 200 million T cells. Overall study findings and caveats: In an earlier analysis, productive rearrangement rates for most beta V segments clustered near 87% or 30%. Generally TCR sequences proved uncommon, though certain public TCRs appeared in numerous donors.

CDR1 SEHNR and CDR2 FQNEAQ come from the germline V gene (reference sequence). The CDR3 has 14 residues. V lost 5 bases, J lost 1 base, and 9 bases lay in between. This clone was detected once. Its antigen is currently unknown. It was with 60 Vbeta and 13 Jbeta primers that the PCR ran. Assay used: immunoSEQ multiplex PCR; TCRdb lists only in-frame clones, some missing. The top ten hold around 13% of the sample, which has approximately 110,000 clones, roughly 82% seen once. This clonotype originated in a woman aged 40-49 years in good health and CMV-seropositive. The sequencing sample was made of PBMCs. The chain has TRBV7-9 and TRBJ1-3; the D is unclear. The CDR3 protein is CASSPGDSGNTIYF. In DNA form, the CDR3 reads TGTGCCAGCAGCCCCGGAGATTCTGGAAACACCATATATTTT.